A selection of T cell receptor beta chains follows, all from one sample in a study of Graves' ophthalmopathy and Graves' hyperthyroidism. MiXCR, applied by TCRdb to the multiplex PCR reads, yields one record per CDR3 protein. The sample contains a few hundred thousand distinct CDR3 sequences, 18% of which appear only once. Source material: peripheral blood. These receptors were taken from a young woman with Graves' ophthalmopathy. Each CDR3 is given with its conserved first and last residue. Each record gives: D gene, V gene, J gene, clone size, CDR3 protein, CDR3 DNA. The D gene is left open where the match is weak. The listing skips clone size in some rows; elsewhere it reads once, few, many or a size class.

TRBD1	TRBV24-1	TRBJ2-7	many	CATSDPPGTEYYEQYF	TGTGCCACCAGTGATCCCCCCGGGACAGAATATTACGAGCAGTACTTC
-	TRBV6-1	TRBJ1-3	many	CASSELQLGSGNTIYF	TGTGCCAGCAGTGAATTACAGCTGGGCTCTGGAAACACCATATATTTT
-	TRBV6-1	TRBJ2-7	many	CASTTEGWGIYEQYF	TGTGCCAGCACCACCGAAGGTTGGGGGATCTACGAGCAGTACTTC
TRBD1	TRBV2	TRBJ1-1	many	CASSGLGRGITEAFF	TGTGCCAGCAGTGGCCTGGGCAGGGGGATCACTGAAGCTTTCTTT
-	TRBV28	TRBJ2-5	many	CASREPLKGLETQYF	TGTGCCAGCAGGGAACCCCTAAAGGGGTTGGAGACCCAGTACTTC
-	TRBV11-2	TRBJ1-3	many	CASSLGLSSGNTIYF	TGTGCCAGCAGCCTTGGATTGAGCTCTGGAAACACCATATATTTT
TRBD2	TRBV12-3/TRBV12-4	TRBJ2-7	-	CASNLAGGNEQYF	TGTGCCAGCAATTTAGCGGGAGGGAACGAGCAGTACTTC
TRBD1	TRBV15	TRBJ2-6	-	CATSGDRAGANVLTF	TGTGCCACCAGCGGGGACAGGGCTGGGGCCAACGTCCTGACTTTC
-	TRBV7-9	TRBJ2-2	many	CASSLAIPGAGELFF	TGTGCCAGCAGCTTAGCCATACCTGGCGCCGGGGAGCTGTTTTTT
TRBD1	TRBV6-5	TRBJ1-5	many	CASSSGGSNQPQHF	TGTGCCAGCAGTTCAGGGGGAAGCAATCAGCCCCAGCATTTT
-	TRBV20-1	TRBJ2-7	many	CSAARGIGNYEQYF	TGCAGTGCCGCTAGGGGGATAGGGAACTACGAGCAGTACTTC
-	TRBV4-1	TRBJ1-1	-	CASSQDRPRNTEAFF	TGCGCCAGCAGCCAAGATCGGCCGCGGAACACTGAAGCTTTCTTT
TRBD1	TRBV6-2/TRBV6-3	TRBJ1-6	few	CASSYSGTGASPLHF	TGTGCCAGCAGTTATTCCGGGACAGGGGCCTCACCCCTCCACTTT
-	TRBV3-1	TRBJ1-1	many	CASSPAGRDTEAFF	TGTGCCAGCAGCCCGGCGGGCAGGGATACTGAAGCTTTCTTT
TRBD1	TRBV28	TRBJ1-5	many	CASSRDRARQPQHF	TGTGCCAGCAGTCGTGACAGGGCTAGGCAGCCCCAGCATTTT
-	TRBV18	TRBJ1-5	many	CASSPAEGGGNQPQHF	TGTGCCAGCTCACCAGCCGAGGGTGGCGGCAATCAGCCCCAGCATTTT
TRBD1	TRBV12-3/TRBV12-4	TRBJ1-2	few	CASSLDRTNYGYTF	TGTGCCAGCAGTTTGGACAGGACTAACTATGGCTACACCTTC
-	TRBV6-2/TRBV6-3	TRBJ2-5	many	CASSYSTTTQYF	TGTGCCAGCAGTTACTCGACGACGACCCAGTACTTC
-	TRBV6-5	TRBJ2-3	many	CASSYGHPIGSGTQYF	TGTGCCAGCAGTTACGGACACCCCATAGGTTCGGGTACGCAGTATTTT
-	TRBV6-2/TRBV6-3	TRBJ2-2	-	CASSYGPDGELFF	TGTGCCAGCAGTTATGGGCCGGACGGGGAGCTGTTTTTT
TRBD2	TRBV4-2	TRBJ2-5	many	CASKESGGQPETQYF	TGTGCCAGCAAGGAGAGCGGGGGGCAGCCAGAGACCCAGTACTTC
-	TRBV7-9	TRBJ1-1	many	CASSPQVGDTEAFF	TGTGCCAGCAGCCCCCAGGTGGGGGACACTGAAGCTTTCTTT
-	TRBV6-1	TRBJ1-2	-	CASSEIDGINCGYTF	TGTGCCAGCAGTGAGATCGATGGGATTAACTGTGGCTACACCTTC
-	TRBV29-1	TRBJ2-2	many	CSGTLNTGELFF	TGCAGCGGGACTCTGAACACCGGGGAGCTGTTTTTT
-	TRBV30	TRBJ2-5	many	CAWSVRNRAWETQYF	TGTGCCTGGAGTGTACGAAACAGGGCGTGGGAGACCCAGTACTTC
-	TRBV6-2/TRBV6-3	TRBJ1-1	many	CASSYLQGSTEAFF	TGTGCCAGCAGTTACCTTCAGGGGTCCACTGAAGCTTTCTTT
TRBD1	TRBV11-2	TRBJ1-1	many	CASSTRGSGDTEAFF	TGTGCCAGCAGCACCAGGGGGAGTGGGGACACTGAAGCTTTCTTT
-	TRBV5-5	TRBJ2-1	many	CASSLDRDYNEQFF	TGTGCCAGCAGCTTGGACAGGGACTACAATGAGCAGTTCTTC
-	TRBV24-1	TRBJ2-7	many	CATSAAGQGNYEQYF	TGTGCCACCAGTGCCGCTGGCCAGGGTAACTACGAGCAGTACTTC
TRBD1	TRBV6-2/TRBV6-3	TRBJ2-7	few	CASSDPGQGAYEQYF	TGTGCCAGCAGTGACCCGGGACAGGGGGCCTACGAGCAGTACTTC
-	TRBV6-5	TRBJ2-5	many	CASSYSPLGGQETQYF	TGTGCCAGCAGTTACTCCCCCCTGGGGGGCCAAGAGACCCAGTACTTC
TRBD2	TRBV11-2	TRBJ2-5	many	CASSHSGAQETQYF	TGTGCCAGCAGCCATAGCGGGGCCCAAGAGACCCAGTACTTC
-	TRBV15	TRBJ1-3	-	CATSTRTGNTIYF	TGTGCCACCAGCACTAGGACGGGAAACACCATATATTTT